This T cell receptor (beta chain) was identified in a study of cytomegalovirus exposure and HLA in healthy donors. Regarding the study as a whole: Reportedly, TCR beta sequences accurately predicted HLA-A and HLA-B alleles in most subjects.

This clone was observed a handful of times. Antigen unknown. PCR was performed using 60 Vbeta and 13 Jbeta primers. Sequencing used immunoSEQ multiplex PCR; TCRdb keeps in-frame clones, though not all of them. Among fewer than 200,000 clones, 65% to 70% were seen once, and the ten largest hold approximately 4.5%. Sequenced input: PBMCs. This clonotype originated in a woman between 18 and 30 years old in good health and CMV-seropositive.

The CDR3 DNA reads TGTGCCAGCAGCCCAAACTCGGTGGGGGGGCCAGAGACCCAGTACTTC. It encodes CASSPNSVGGPETQYF. The chain carries TRBV7-3 and TRBJ2-5; D might be TRBD2 (7 bases). Trimming stripped 5 bases from V and 4 bases from J, with 20 bases between. The germline gives CDR1 SGHTA, CDR2 FQGTGA. This CDR3 spans 16 amino acids.